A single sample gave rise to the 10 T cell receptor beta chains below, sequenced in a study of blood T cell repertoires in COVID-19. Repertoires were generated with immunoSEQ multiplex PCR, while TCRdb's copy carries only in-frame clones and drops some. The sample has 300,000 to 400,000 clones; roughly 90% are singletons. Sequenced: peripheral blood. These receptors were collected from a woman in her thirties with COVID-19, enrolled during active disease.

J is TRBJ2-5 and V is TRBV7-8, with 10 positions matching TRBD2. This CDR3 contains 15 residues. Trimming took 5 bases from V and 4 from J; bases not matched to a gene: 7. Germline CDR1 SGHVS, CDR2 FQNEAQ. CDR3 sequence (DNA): TGTGCCAGCAGCGGCCGACTAGCGGGTAGAGAGACCCAGTACTTC. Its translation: CASSGRLAGRETQYF.

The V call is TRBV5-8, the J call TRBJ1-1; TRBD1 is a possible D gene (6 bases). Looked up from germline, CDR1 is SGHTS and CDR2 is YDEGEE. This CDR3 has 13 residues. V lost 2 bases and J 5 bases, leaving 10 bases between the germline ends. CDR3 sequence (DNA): TGTGCCAGCAGCTTTGGTAGGGGGACTGAAGCTTTCTTT. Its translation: CASSFGRGTEAFF.

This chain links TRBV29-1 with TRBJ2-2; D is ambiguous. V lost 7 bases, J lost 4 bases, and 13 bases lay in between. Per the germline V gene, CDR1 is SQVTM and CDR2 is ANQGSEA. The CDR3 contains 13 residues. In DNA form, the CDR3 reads TGCAGCGGTGGTATAGAACCCACCGGGGAGCTGTTTTTT. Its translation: CSGGIEPTGELFF.

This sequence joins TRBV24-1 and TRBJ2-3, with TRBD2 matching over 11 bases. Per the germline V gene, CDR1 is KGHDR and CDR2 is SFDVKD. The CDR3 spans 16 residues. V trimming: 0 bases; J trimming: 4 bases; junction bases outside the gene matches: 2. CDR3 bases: TGTGCCACCAGTGATTTGCTAGCGGGAGGAGCAGATACGCAGTATTTT. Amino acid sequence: CATSDLLAGGADTQYF.

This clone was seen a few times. This CDR3 is CASSSNQPQHF. CDR3 bases: TGTGCCAGCTCGTCGAATCAGCCCCAGCATTTT. The chain recombines TRBV12-3 or TRBV12-4 with TRBJ1-5, with no clear D. The CDR3 contains 11 residues. V dropped 8 bases and J dropped 4 bases, with 6 bases sitting between them.

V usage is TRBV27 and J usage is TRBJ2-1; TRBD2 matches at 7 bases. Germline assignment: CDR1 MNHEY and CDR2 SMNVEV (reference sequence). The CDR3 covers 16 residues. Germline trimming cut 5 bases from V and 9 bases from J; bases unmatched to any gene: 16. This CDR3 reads CASSLRAREIWGEQFF. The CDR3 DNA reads TGTGCCAGCAGTCTCCGTGCGCGGGAGATATGGGGTGAGCAGTTCTTC.

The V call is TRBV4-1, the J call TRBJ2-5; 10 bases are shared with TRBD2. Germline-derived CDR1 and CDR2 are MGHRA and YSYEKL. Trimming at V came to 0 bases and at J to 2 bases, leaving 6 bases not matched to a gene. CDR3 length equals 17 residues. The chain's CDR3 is CASSQELAGNSQETQYF. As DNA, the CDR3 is TGCGCCAGCAGCCAAGAACTAGCGGGGAACTCACAAGAGACCCAGTACTTC.

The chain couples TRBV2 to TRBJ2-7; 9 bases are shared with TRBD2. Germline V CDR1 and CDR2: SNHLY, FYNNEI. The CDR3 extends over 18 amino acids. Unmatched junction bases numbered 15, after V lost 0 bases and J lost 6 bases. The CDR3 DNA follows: TGTGCCAGCAGTGAAGCGAAGGGGGCGGGAGGGCCATCTGGCGAGCAGTACGTC. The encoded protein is CASSEAKGAGGPSGEQYV.

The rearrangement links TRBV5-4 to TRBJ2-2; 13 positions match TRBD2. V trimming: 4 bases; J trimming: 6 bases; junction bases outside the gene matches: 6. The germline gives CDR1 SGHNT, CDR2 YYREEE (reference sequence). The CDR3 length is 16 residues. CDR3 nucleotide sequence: TGTGCCAGCAGCATTCCGGGACTAGCGGGACCCGGGGAGCTGTTTTTT. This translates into CASSIPGLAGPGELFF.

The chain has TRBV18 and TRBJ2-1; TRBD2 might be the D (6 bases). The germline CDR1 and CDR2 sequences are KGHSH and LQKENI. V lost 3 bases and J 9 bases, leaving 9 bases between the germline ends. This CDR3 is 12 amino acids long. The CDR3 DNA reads TGTGCCAGCTCACCCGGGGGACGTGAGCAGTTCTTC. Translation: CASSPGGREQFF.